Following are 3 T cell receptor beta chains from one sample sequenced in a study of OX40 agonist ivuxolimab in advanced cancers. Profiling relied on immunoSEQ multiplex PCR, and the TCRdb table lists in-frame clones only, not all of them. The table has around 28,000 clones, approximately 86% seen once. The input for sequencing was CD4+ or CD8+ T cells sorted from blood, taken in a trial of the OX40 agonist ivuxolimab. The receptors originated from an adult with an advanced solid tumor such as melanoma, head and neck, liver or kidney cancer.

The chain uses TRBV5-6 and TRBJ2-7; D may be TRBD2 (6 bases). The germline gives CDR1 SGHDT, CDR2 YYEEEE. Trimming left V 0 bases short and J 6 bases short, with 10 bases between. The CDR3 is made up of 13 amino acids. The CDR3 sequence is CASSLVAGPEQYF. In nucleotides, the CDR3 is TGTGCCAGCAGCTTGGTGGCGGGACCCGAGCAGTACTTC.

CDR3 region: CASSKGLSTRINQPQHF. Written as DNA, the CDR3 is TGTGCCAGCAGCAAAGGCCTTTCCACAAGGATAAATCAGCCCCAGCATTTT. V gene TRBV21-1 combines with J gene TRBJ1-5. TRBV21-1 is a pseudogene locus. The CDR3 has 17 residues.

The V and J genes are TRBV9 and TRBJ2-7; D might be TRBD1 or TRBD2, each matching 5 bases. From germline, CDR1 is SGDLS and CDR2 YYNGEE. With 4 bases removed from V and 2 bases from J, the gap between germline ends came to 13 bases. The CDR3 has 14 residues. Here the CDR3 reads CASSSRDGAYEQYF. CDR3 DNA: TGTGCCAGCAGCTCACGGGACGGAGCCTACGAGCAGTACTTC.